Listed below are T cell receptor beta chains from one sample, sequenced in a study of T-cell memory formation after mild COVID-19. Via MiXCR, TCRdb re-called the 5' RACE reads, giving one row per CDR3 protein. The sample lists more than 350,000 distinct CDR3 sequences; 21% were seen once. The sample consisted of PBMCs or a T cell subset sorted from them (not recorded which). The receptors come from an adult woman who had mild COVID-19 (a few samples of this study predate the infection). Cell type and time point are not known. The CDR3 runs from the conserved cysteine through the conserved F or W.

J	V	CDR3
TRBJ2-1	TRBV2	CARETGGGALDEQFF
TRBJ2-3	TRBV7-2	CASSLGFPGDTQYF
TRBJ2-1	TRBV20-1	CSARVEWEQFF
TRBJ1-2	TRBV20-1	CSAISGSTGRNGYTF
TRBJ2-7	TRBV2	CASSRYRGDEQYF
TRBJ1-2	TRBV29-1	CSVEDRGGGYTF
TRBJ2-2	TRBV6-4	CASSDMATGELFF
TRBJ2-3	TRBV7-6	CASSKGQITDTQYF
TRBJ2-3	TRBV9	CASSVVEGGTQYF
TRBJ2-1	TRBV25-1	CASSGREGYNEQFF
TRBJ1-3	TRBV12-3/TRBV12-4	CASSLGISGNTIYF
TRBJ1-3	TRBV18	CASSPRGESSGNTIYF
TRBJ2-4	TRBV6-5	CASSTSGVDQYF
TRBJ1-5	TRBV5-5	CASSLLIIGDLGSNQPQHF
TRBJ1-1	TRBV20-1	CSGSIREVHTEAFF
TRBJ2-5	TRBV30	CAWSGFGETQYF
TRBJ1-1	TRBV5-1	CASEPGTPGSTEAFF
TRBJ2-7	TRBV27	CASSLGQGWFEQYF
TRBJ2-3	TRBV7-6	CASSSSGRGETDTQYF
TRBJ2-7	TRBV20-1	CSARAPLYEQYF
TRBJ1-6	TRBV12-3/TRBV12-4	CASSPHVLWDSPLHF
TRBJ2-4	TRBV28	CASSPAELAKNIQYF
TRBJ1-5	TRBV2	CASSGWGGQPQHF
TRBJ2-3	TRBV2	CASSRLRSPGGTDTQYF
TRBJ2-7	TRBV20-1	CSARESLEQYF